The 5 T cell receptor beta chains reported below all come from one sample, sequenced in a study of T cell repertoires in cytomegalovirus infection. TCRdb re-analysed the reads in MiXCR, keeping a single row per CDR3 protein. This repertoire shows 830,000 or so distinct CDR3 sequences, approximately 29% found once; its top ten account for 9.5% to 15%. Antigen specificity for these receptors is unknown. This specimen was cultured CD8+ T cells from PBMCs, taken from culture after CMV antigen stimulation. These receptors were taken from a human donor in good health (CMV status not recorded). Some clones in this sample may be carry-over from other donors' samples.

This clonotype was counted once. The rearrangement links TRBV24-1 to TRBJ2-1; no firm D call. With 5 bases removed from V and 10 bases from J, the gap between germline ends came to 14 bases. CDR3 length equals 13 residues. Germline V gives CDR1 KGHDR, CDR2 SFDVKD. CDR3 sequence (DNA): TGTGCCACCAGTGGTCCCGGGTTTAAGGAGCAGTTCTTC. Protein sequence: CATSGPGFKEQFF.

This chain's CDR3 is CASCYWDRSRSGANVLTF. The DNA of the CDR3 is TGTGCCAGCTGTTATTGGGACAGGTCGAGGTCTGGGGCCAACGTCCTGACTTTC. The gene calls are TRBV28 and TRBJ2-6; 8 nucleotides agree with TRBD1. There are 18 residues in the CDR3. The germline V gene has CDR1 MDHEN and CDR2 SYDVKM. Trimming cost V 8 bases and J 1 base; bases outside gene matches: 13.

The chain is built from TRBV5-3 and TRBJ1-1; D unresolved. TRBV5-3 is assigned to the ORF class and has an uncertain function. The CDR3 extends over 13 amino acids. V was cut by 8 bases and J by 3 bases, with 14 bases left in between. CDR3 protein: CASLNDWHTEAFF. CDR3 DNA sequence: TGTGCCAGCCTTAACGACTGGCACACTGAAGCTTTCTTT.

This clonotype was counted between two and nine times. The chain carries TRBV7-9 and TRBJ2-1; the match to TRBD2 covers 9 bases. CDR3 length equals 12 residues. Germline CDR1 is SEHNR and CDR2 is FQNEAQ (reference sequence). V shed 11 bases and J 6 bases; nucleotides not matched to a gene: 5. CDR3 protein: CAAGGGTNEQFF. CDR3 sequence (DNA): TGTGCCGCGGGGGGGGGCACCAATGAGCAGTTCTTC.

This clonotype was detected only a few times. CDR3 coding DNA: TGCGCCAGCAGCCAAGATAGGGCTCGCGACGAAAAACTGTTTTTT. Protein: CASSQDRARDEKLFF. The chain links TRBV4-1 to TRBJ1-4, with no clear D. V was clipped by 0 bases and J by 8 bases, with 13 bases between them. There are 15 residues in the CDR3. The V gene's germline CDR1 is MGHRA and CDR2 YSYEKL.